This T cell receptor beta chain came from a study of early T cells in non-severe SARS-CoV-2 infection. On the study more broadly: The study sequenced bulk RNA from unsorted whole blood, with chains unpaired.

The study's findings and limits: Clonotype matching in VDJdb favored anti-spike CD8 responses and did not capture private and CD4 specificities.

CDR3 length: 14 amino acids. V gave up 7 bases and J gave up 2 bases; unmatched junction bases: 6. Germline loops: CDR1 LNHDA, CDR2 SQIVND (reference sequence). TCRdb itself ran the 5' RACE reads through MiXCR, one entry per CDR3 protein. Of about 33,000 distinct CDR3 sequences detected, 4.7% appear once; the ten largest clones hold 7.5% to 10%. This clonotype has only a few counts. The antigen is undetermined. Sequencing was done on a sample of whole blood. J is TRBJ2-3 and V is TRBV19; 7 nucleotides agree with TRBD2. This clonotype was obtained from an adult who was a healthcare worker with PCR-confirmed SARS-CoV-2 infection or an uninfected control (not recorded which). The CDR3 loop reads CASKIAGSTDTQYF. CDR3 nucleotides: TGTGCCAGTAAGATAGCGGGTTCCACAGATACGCAGTATTTT.